This T cell receptor (beta chain) was retrieved from a study of cytomegalovirus exposure and HLA in healthy donors (TCRdb year 2017). Background on the whole study: In an earlier analysis of fewer than 750 of the donors, around 290 Gb of sequence data and roughly 100 million unique TCR beta sequences from about 179 million T cells were reported. A separate validation cohort of about 110 different subjects was used in addition to the 666-subject first cohort. Across about 370 genotyped donors of the cohort, an average of approximately 220,000 unique TCR beta nucleotide sequences per donor were sequenced, and 15% to 20% of those sequences were non-productive. Among the approximately 420 genotyped donors, more than 70% belonged to the genetic ancestry cluster associated with self-reported Caucasian donors. The study aimed to test whether cataloging public T cell receptors could reveal signatures of past pathogen exposure. Typing coverage differed by locus: A, B, C, DRB1 and DQB1 were typed in about 620-630 donors, DQA1 in 522, DPA1 in some 610, and DPB1 in just under 490. To study patterns of TCR occurrence, a later analysis re-analyzed previously published TCR beta repertoires from around 670 donors and added high-resolution HLA genotyping. Four or five DR-DQ haplotypes were handled as single units for association and clustering, since linkage in the cohort was strong. An earlier analysis of 587 of the donors applied high-throughput TCR beta sequencing to assess whether each TCR beta V gene segment acted as functional or pseudogenic. The T cell repertoires of several hundred subjects were profiled by immunosequencing and related to cytomegalovirus serostatus. In the later analysis, no new phenotypic data were used to find candidate immune exposures; instead, reliance was placed on TCR beta sequences and their occurrence across donors. The study combined high-throughput TCR immunosequencing, statistical association of individual TCRs with disease status, and machine learning to predict cytomegalovirus infection status. A later genetic analysis used genome-wide SNP genotypes for about three fifths of the 666 donors, treating that subset as a discovery cohort. Both class I and class II loci were covered by HLA typing, at four-digit resolution. An early release that covered some 630 HLA-typed donors contained around 300 gigabases of sequencing data and tens of millions of unique TCR sequences. All discovery cohort repertoires had been generated using a single sequencing platform. Donor age, sex, ethnicity and CMV serostatus were collected together with the repertoire data. Findings and caveats that apply to the study as a whole: The study gave a list of under 200 TCR beta chains associated with cytomegalovirus. In a later analysis, TCR association rates were found to vary across HLA loci, with the most associated TCRs seen for DRB1 alleles and the fewest for HLA-C alleles. Specific HLA alleles were associated with over 15,000 TCR beta sequences at a false discovery rate of 0.05 in a later analysis. In a later genetic analysis, a missense DCLRE1C variant was associated with V-gene and J-gene trimming of TCR beta chains, and the association was replicated in an independent cohort. According to a later analysis, parvovirus B19, influenza, CMV and Epstein-Barr virus appeared linked to several top co-occurrence clusters. Three of the identified cytomegalovirus-associated TCR beta chains were confirmed in vitro to be specific for cytomegalovirus antigens. In an earlier analysis of fewer than 700 of the donors, most TCR beta V segments appeared in productive rearrangements about 87% or about 30% of the time, broadly matching IMGT annotations. A later analysis found that HLA-associated TCR beta chains were more clonally expanded and had lower generation probabilities than equally common non-associated chains. Linkage disequilibrium might explain the correlated functional status among segregating V segments, but an unknown experimental factor could not be ruled out. A group of highly shared sequence variants was considered likely to be a technical artifact of the sequencing pipeline. Most CMV-associated TCR beta chains appeared to be HLA-restricted in a later analysis, and the HLA associations seemed to be driven largely by CMV exposure. When HLA alleles, especially DR and DQ, strongly co-occurred, attributing TCR associations to individual alleles was difficult. The only immune exposure information available for the cohort was CMV serostatus. It was suggested by the authors that the approach could potentially be generalized to other disease states and immunological phenotypes. In a later genetic analysis, fewer N-insertions in productive TCRs were reported among donors in an Asian-associated ancestry cluster than the roughly 670-donor mean. A further reported finding was that TCR beta sequences accurately predicted the HLA-A and HLA-B alleles for most subjects in the first cohort. The classifier was reported to diagnose cytomegalovirus status with high specificity and sensitivity in both the original and validation cohorts. The 87-base-pair reads could not distinguish some IMGT-functional V segments, including TRBV6-2 and TRBV6-3, so those segments were excluded. Most TCR sequences were observed very rarely across donors, whereas some public TCRs were present in many individuals. Because counts were too low, more than 15 rarely observed V segments, including chromosome 9 orphons, were excluded from the earlier analysis of 587 of the donors. Because HLA typing was missing for some donors at each locus, association tests included only the typed subset. The cohort was sequenced for TCR beta chains only, and without alpha or paired-chain data the features that could be detected were limited. Sequencing depth was assumed to be roughly uniform across donors in the presence/absence analyses, though that assumption may not hold.

The germline ends are 19 bases apart after V is trimmed by 2 bases and J by 3 bases. Via the germline V gene, CDR1 is SGHVS and CDR2 FNYEAQ. Its CDR3 holds 17 amino acids, cysteine through phenylalanine. Only CDR3 DNA is held: 51 bases, read in frame from base 1. In total, just over 650 healthy bone marrow donors made up the cohort. At the time of sampling, every cohort member was nominally healthy, though immune exposures that went unrecorded were likely present. The donor was CMV seropositive and was included in the group of approximately 300 seropositive cohort members. Every donor gave a peripheral blood sample, and the peripheral blood mononuclear cells from that sample were used for TCR beta sequencing. The Qiagen DNeasy Blood Extraction Kit was used to extract genomic DNA from the blood cell samples. Receptor amplification or capture employed the immunoSEQ multiplex PCR assay. For the multiplex PCR, a mixture combining 60 forward primers for TCR Vbeta segments and 13 reverse primers for TCR Jbeta segments was used. The CDR3 region of rearranged TCR beta genes was amplified from genomic DNA by a multiplex PCR assay. Amplified TCR beta libraries were sequenced as 87-base-pair reads on the Illumina HiSeq System. On the authors' methods: In a later analysis, 80 million or so unique TCR beta chains were counted across the 690 or so repertoires, and around 11 million of these chains were shared by at least two donors. Raw reads were error-corrected and collapsed into unique sequences by a nearest-neighbor algorithm in which closely related sequences were merged to remove PCR and sequencing errors. V, D and J gene segments were assigned by aligning CDR3 sequences to IMGT reference sequences. For a sequence to be retained, a match of at least six nucleotides to both a V gene segment and a J gene segment was required. Rearrangements were called productive when the CDR3 lacked stop codons and stayed in frame with V and J; all others were non-productive. Following IMGT convention, CDR3 was defined as the stretch from the second conserved V-encoded cysteine to the conserved J-encoded phenylalanine. In an earlier analysis of more than 550 of the donors, sequences lacking an unambiguous match to a single V gene segment were excluded. An earlier analysis of some 610 of the donors called V segments functional above 56.7% productive rearrangements and segregating when the between-donor standard deviation exceeded 5%. A statistical classification framework was developed to diagnose cytomegalovirus status using the catalog of TCR beta chain sequences. A later analysis assigned V and J genes by comparing TCR nucleotide sequences with IMGT/GENE-DB human TR gene sequences. In a later analysis, CDR3 sequences and most-parsimonious VDJ recombination scenarios were assigned using the TCRdist pipeline. In a later analysis, each TCR beta chain was defined by its CDR3 amino acid sequence together with its V-gene family, and reads lacking a unique V-gene family were excluded. In a later analysis, a few hundred highly shared, low-generation-probability nucleotide sequences were removed to address suspected cross-contamination and a sequencing artifact. For each public chain, a later analysis derived a clonal expansion index from normalized ranks of inferred template counts within each repertoire. Generation probabilities in a later analysis came from a VDJ recombination model fitted to out-of-frame rearrangements, and those results were checked against IGoR. A later analysis scored TCR-TCR, TCR-HLA and TCR-CMV co-occurrence with hypergeometric tests, applying a repertoire-size bias correction to TCR pairs. False discovery rates were estimated in a later analysis by permuting HLA or CMV assignments 20 times. In a later analysis, co-occurring TCRs were grouped using DBSCAN, and TCRdist sequence similarity was added for clustering within HLA-allele-positive subsets. For co-occurrence clustering, repertoires with fewer than 30,000 or more than 120,000 public chains were excluded, along with 4 to 6 repertoires with anomalous nucleotide sharing. TCRdb carries this immuneACCESS record with in-frame sequences only. Its versions omit some clonotypes, under half of them owing to an unresolved V gene in the studies checked, with the rest unexplained. Clone size and the V and J calls come from that table; the DNA yielded D and trimming. Recorded for this sample are roughly 190,000 clones; around 81% of them occurred a single time. Roughly 2.1% of the sample belongs to the ten largest clones.

A note on this clone: There is no known antigen for this receptor. No base quality values were provided; no much bigger clone lies one nucleotide off.

The chain is assembled from TRBV7-6 and TRBJ1-1; D gene: possibly TRBD1, on 5 matching bases. Sequencing used PBMCs. The clonotype was recovered from a woman aged 25 to 45 in good health and CMV-seropositive. The DNA sequence is as follows: TGTGCCAGCAGCTTATCTTACCAGAGCCGGGACTACACTGAAGCTTTCTTT. This codes for CASSLSYQSRDYTEAFF.